Below, 7 T cell receptor beta chains from the same sample are listed, as sequenced in a study of esophageal squamous cell carcinoma under preoperative chemotherapy. A single record per CDR3 protein comes from TCRdb applying MiXCR to the PCR reads. The sample lists around 12,000 distinct CDR3 sequences; approximately 51% were seen once. Time point noted: before preoperative PTX-NDP chemotherapy. The sample was gathered from a patient given preoperative chemotherapy. These receptors were taken from a human donor with esophageal squamous cell carcinoma. The donor label of this sample is uncertain.

The CDR3 sequence: CASNPPGGTQYF. The DNA of the CDR3 is TGTGCCAGCAACCCCCCGGGGGGGACCCAGTACTTC. The V call is TRBV7-2, the J call TRBJ2-5; 7 bases align to TRBD2. Germline assignment: CDR1 SGHTA and CDR2 FQGNSA. Trimming took 7 bases from V and 7 from J; bases not matched to a gene: 6. This CDR3 comprises 12 residues.

The chain combines TRBV6-1 with TRBJ2-2; 12 bases match TRBD2. V shed 7 bases and J 6 bases; nucleotides not matched to a gene: 3. The CDR3 totals 14 residues. The germline V gene encodes CDR1 MNHNS and CDR2 SASEGT. The CDR3 sequence: CASNLAGGPGELFF. The CDR3 DNA sequence: TGTGCCAGCAACCTAGCGGGAGGGCCCGGGGAGCTGTTTTTT.

This clonotype was counted at least ten times. The chain uses TRBV12-3 or TRBV12-4 and TRBJ2-2; 7 positions match TRBD2. V lost 5 bases to trimming and J lost 7 bases; unmatched junction nucleotides: 16. The CDR3 totals 17 residues. Here the CDR3 reads CASSPPRGRVGDGELFF. DNA of the CDR3: TGTGCCAGCAGTCCCCCTCGAGGGAGGGTCGGAGACGGGGAGCTGTTTTTT.

This clonotype was detected a few times. A junction end diverges from the germline sequence, so it may reflect a read error. DNA of the CDR3: TGTGCTAGCAGCTTCGGACAGCAAGAGACCCAGTACTTC. Its protein is CASSFGQQETQYF. V and J are TRBV7-7 and TRBJ2-1, with a possible D match to TRBD1 (6 bases). The DNA matches TRBJ2-5 better at its end, which makes the J call doubtful. The CDR3 totals 13 residues. Germline CDR1 reads SSHAT; CDR2 reads FNYEAQ (reference sequence).

The chain has TRBV7-2 and TRBJ2-7; D is unresolved. The CDR3 runs to 12 residues. The germline V gene encodes CDR1 SGHTA and CDR2 FQGNSA. V was pared by 8 bases and J by 3 bases, with 11 bases between. The CDR3 here is CASSHGFYEQYF. CDR3 in DNA: TGTGCCAGCTCTCACGGGTTCTACGAGCAGTACTTC.

Remarks on this clonotype: One base away lies a much larger clone, so this may be a sequencing read error. The rearrangement joins TRBV6-1 to TRBJ2-1; D possibly corresponds to TRBD2 (6 bases). The J call could be wrong; TRBJ2-5 is a better fit for the DNA end. Germline CDR1 is MNHNS and CDR2 is SASEGT. The CDR3 has 13 residues. The chain's CDR3 is CASREGAGEAQYF. CDR3 nucleotide sequence: TGTGCCAGCAGGGAAGGGGCTGGGGAGGCCCAGTACTTC.

V usage is TRBV27 and J usage is TRBJ2-1, with 8 bases that match TRBD2. This CDR3 region has 14 residues. After removal of 6 bases from V and 5 bases from J, the junction contained 6 bases not matched to a gene. Germline V lookup: CDR1 MNHEY, CDR2 SMNVEV (reference sequence). CDR3 protein: CASSAGTSHNEQFF. The CDR3, as DNA: TGTGCCAGCAGCGCCGGGACTAGTCACAATGAGCAGTTCTTC.